This record looks at one TCR beta chain sequence and its context. What it binds is unknown. Some clones are missing from TCRdb's copy, which holds only in-frame ones; the method was immunoSEQ multiplex PCR. The data hold about 47,000 clones, with approximately 86% observed a single time. This sample was taken from a study of identifying expanded T cells in peripheral blood. Collection occurred without any documented infections or immune events in donors. Study outcomes and limitations: About 1.2 clones differed between technical replicates, versus 16.4 and 19 over time. Clone count variance between two-week samples rose with total template count.

The CDR3 runs 14 residues. Per the germline V gene, CDR1 is MGHRA and CDR2 is YSYEKL. V was pared by 4 bases and J by 0 bases, with 7 bases between. The sample consisted of blood. The TCR was taken from a person between 18 and 75 years old in good health. The chain joins TRBV4-1 to TRBJ1-3; unclear D gene. The chain's CDR3 is CASSLTSSGNTIYF. The CDR3 DNA follows: TGCGCCAGCAGCCTAACGAGCTCTGGAAACACCATATATTTT.